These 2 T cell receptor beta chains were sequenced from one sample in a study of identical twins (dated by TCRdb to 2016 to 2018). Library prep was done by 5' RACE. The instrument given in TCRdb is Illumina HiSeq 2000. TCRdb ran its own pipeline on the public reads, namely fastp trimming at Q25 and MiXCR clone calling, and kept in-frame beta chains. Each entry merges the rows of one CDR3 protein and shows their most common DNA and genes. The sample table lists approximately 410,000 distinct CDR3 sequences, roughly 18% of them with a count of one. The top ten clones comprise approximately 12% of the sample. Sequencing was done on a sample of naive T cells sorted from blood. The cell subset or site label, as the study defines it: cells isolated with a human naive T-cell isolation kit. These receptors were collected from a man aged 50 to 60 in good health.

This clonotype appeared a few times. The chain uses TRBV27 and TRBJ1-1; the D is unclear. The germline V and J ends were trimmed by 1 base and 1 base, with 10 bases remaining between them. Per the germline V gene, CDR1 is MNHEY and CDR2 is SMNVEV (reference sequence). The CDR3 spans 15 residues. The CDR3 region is CASSLFLESNTEAFF. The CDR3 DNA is TGTGCCAGCAGTTTATTTTTGGAGTCGAACACTGAAGCTTTCTTT.

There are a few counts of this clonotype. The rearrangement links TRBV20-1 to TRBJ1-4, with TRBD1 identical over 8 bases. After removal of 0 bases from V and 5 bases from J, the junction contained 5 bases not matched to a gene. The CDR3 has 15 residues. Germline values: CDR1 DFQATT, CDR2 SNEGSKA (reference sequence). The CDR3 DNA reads TGCAGTGCTAGAGAAACAGGGGGACCGAATGAAAAACTGTTTTTT. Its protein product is CSARETGGPNEKLFF.